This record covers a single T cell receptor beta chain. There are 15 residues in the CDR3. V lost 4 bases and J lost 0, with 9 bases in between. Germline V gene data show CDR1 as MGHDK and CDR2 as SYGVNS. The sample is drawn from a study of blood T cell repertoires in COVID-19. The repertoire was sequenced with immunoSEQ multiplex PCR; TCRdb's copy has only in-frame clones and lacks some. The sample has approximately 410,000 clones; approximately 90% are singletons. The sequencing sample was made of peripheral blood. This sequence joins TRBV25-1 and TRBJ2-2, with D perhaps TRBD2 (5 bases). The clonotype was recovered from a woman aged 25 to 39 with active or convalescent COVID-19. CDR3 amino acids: CASSGEFANTGELFF. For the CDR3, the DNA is TGTGCCAGCAGTGGGGAGTTCGCGAACACCGGGGAGCTGTTTTTT.